The next 32 T cell receptor beta chains were all read from a single sample in a study of T-cell memory formation after mild COVID-19. TCRdb independently ran MiXCR on the 5' RACE reads; one entry per CDR3 protein. The sample lists under 300,000 distinct CDR3 sequences, 8% to 10% seen once, with around a fifth in the top ten. Specimen: PBMCs or a T cell subset sorted from them (not recorded which). All receptors come from a man aged 18 to 30 who had mild COVID-19 (a few samples of this study predate the infection). Cell type and time point are not known.

This clonotype came up a few times. This chain uses TRBV28 with TRBJ2-5; the D is unclear. This CDR3 comprises 12 residues. The V gene lost 6 bases and the J gene lost 2 bases, with 7 bases spanning the gap. CDR1 and CDR2 (germline): MDHEN, SYDVKM. This CDR3 reads CASSEYQETQYF. DNA for the CDR3: TGTGCCAGCAGCGAGTATCAAGAGACCCAGTACTTC. Based on the CDR3 plus reference TRBV28 and TRBJ2-5, the full variable domain is DVKVTQSSRYLVKRTGEKVFLECVQDMDHENMFWYRQDPGLGLRLIYFSYDVKMKEKGDIPEGYSVSREKKERFSLILESASTNQTSMYLCASSEYQETQYFGPGTRLLVL.

V usage is TRBV18 and J usage is TRBJ2-5; either TRBD1 or TRBD2 may fit D (5 bases each). The CDR3 is made up of 17 amino acids. V was pared by 5 bases and J by 1 base, with 20 bases between. Germline-derived CDR1 and CDR2 are KGHSH and LQKENI. CDR3 bases: TGTGCCAGCTCATCCTCCCCGGGACCCGCCTTCCAAGAGACCCAGTACTTC. Its translation is CASSSSPGPAFQETQYF.

This clonotype was recorded many times. The chain has TRBV5-1 and TRBJ2-1; 10 nucleotides match TRBD2. Germline-derived CDR1 and CDR2 are SGHRS and YFSETQ. J gave up 0 bases and V 7 bases, and 10 bases lay outside the gene matches. This CDR3 is built from 17 residues. CDR3 sequence: CASGTPGLATSYNEQFF. CDR3 nucleotide sequence: TGCGCCAGCGGAACACCGGGACTAGCGACCTCCTACAATGAGCAGTTCTTC.

The rearrangement joins TRBV6-2 or TRBV6-3 to TRBJ1-2; D might be TRBD1 (5 bases). The V gene lost 7 bases and the J gene lost 1 base, with 13 bases spanning the gap. CDR1 is MNHEY, CDR2 SVGEGT, per germline. The CDR3 covers 14 residues. The CDR3 DNA follows: TGTGCCAGCAACGCGGGGGGTTATAACTATGGCTACACCTTC. Translating it yields CASNAGGYNYGYTF.

This clonotype was counted only a few times. The V gene is TRBV28, the J gene TRBJ2-7; D remains unclear. V lost 4 bases, J lost 0 bases, and 7 bases lay in between. The CDR3 contains 13 residues. Germline V gives CDR1 MDHEN, CDR2 SYDVKM. CDR3 nucleotide sequence: TGTGCCAGCAGTTCTCAAGACTCCTACGAGCAGTACGTC. This gives the protein CASSSQDSYEQYV.

This clonotype occurred many times. The gene calls are TRBV5-6 and TRBJ2-5, with unresolved D. The CDR3 length is 14 residues. CDR1 SGHDT and CDR2 YYEEEE come from the germline V gene. V shed 0 bases and J shed 5 bases, with 11 bases lying between them. CDR3 bases: TGTGCCAGCAGCTTGGATGTTGGGTGGGAGACCCAGTACTTC. It is translated as CASSLDVGWETQYF.

The table lists this clonotype with many counts. This chain's CDR3 is CASSLRGFEQYV. The CDR3 DNA reads TGTGCCAGCAGTTTACGGGGGTTCGAGCAGTACGTC. The chain couples TRBV12-3 or TRBV12-4 to TRBJ2-7, with D possibly TRBD2 on 6 matching bases. Trimming cost V 2 bases and J 6 bases, with 8 bases left between them. This CDR3 has 12 residues.

The chain is built from TRBV4-3 and TRBJ2-5; the D gene is possibly TRBD1 (5 bases). This CDR3 has 14 amino acids. The germline V gene encodes CDR1 LGHNA and CDR2 YSLEER. V was trimmed by 0 bases and J by 7 bases, leaving 12 bases between them. The CDR3 nucleotides are TGCGCCAGCAGCCAAGATCGCGGTCAGGGGACCCAGTACTTC. As protein: CASSQDRGQGTQYF.

This clonotype was found many times. The chain carries TRBV5-1 and TRBJ1-1, with 8 nucleotides matching TRBD1. V lost 4 bases, J lost 4 bases, and 6 bases stayed unmatched. The CDR3 has 14 residues. Germline CDR1 SGHRS, CDR2 YFSETQ. The CDR3 region is CASSVDRAGTEAFF. The CDR3, as DNA: TGCGCCAGCAGCGTGGACAGGGCGGGCACTGAAGCTTTCTTT.

This chain links TRBV15 with TRBJ2-2; D tentatively reads TRBD1 or TRBD2 (5 bases each). This CDR3 has 15 amino acids. Germline V gene lookup returns CDR1 LNHNV and CDR2 YYDKDF (reference sequence). Trimming left V 1 base short and J 7 bases short, with 13 bases between. The CDR3 nucleotides are TGTGCCACCAGCAGAGTGAGAGGGGCTAACGGGGAGCTGTTTTTT. Translation gives CATSRVRGANGELFF.

The rearrangement links TRBV7-2 to TRBJ2-7, with 9 bases that match TRBD2. V shed 0 bases, J shed 3 bases, and the junction held 0 bases outside the gene matches. CDR3 size: 14 residues. Germline V CDR1 and CDR2: SGHTA, FQGNSA. As DNA, the CDR3 is TGTGCCAGCAGCTTAGCGCGGGGGGGCTACGAGCAGTACTTC. This translates into CASSLARGGYEQYF.

Here the CDR3 DNA reads TGTGCCAGCAGCTTGGGACTAGGCTGGGCCAACGTCCTGACTTTC. Protein product: CASSLGLGWANVLTF. The rearrangement joins TRBV5-6 to TRBJ2-6, with D perhaps matching TRBD2 (6 bases). Germline V lookup: CDR1 SGHDT, CDR2 YYEEEE. V dropped 0 bases and J dropped 5 bases, with 9 bases sitting between them. The CDR3 sequence is 15 residues long.

V and J are TRBV5-1 and TRBJ2-1; D possibly corresponds to TRBD2 (6 bases). Looked up from germline, CDR1 is SGHRS and CDR2 is YFSETQ. The ends were cut back, 7 bases at V and 6 bases at J, with 17 bases in the middle. This CDR3 has 14 residues. The CDR3 DNA reads TGCGCCAGCTCTACCGCCGGGACTCGCAATGAGCAGTTCTTC. Protein product: CASSTAGTRNEQFF.

The chain recombines TRBV2 with TRBJ2-5; TRBD2 matches at 7 bases. Germline V CDR1 and CDR2: SNHLY, FYNNEI. This CDR3 has 16 residues. J was trimmed by 2 bases and V by 3 bases; bases with no gene match: 9. The CDR3 is CASSDDGGGPQETQYF. CDR3 nucleotides: TGTGCCAGCAGTGATGACGGCGGGGGACCTCAAGAGACCCAGTACTTC.

This clonotype was counted between two and nine times. This rearrangement joins TRBV5-1 to TRBJ1-2; 9 bases are a match to TRBD1. The CDR3 has 15 amino acids. Germline CDR1 and CDR2: SGHRS and YFSETQ. The V segment lost 4 bases and the J segment 8 bases; nucleotides outside the gene matches: 12. The CDR3 nucleotides read TGCGCCAGCAGCCTCACCGGGACAGGGAAAAGGGGCTACACCTTC. This translates into CASSLTGTGKRGYTF.

This chain joins TRBV20-1 and TRBJ1-1, with a possible D match to TRBD1 (5 bases). This CDR3 has 14 amino acids. Germline V gene sequence: CDR1 DFQATT, CDR2 SNEGSKA (reference sequence). V was trimmed by 2 bases and J by 3 bases, leaving 13 bases between them. The DNA for the CDR3 is TGCAGTGCTAGACCCTATGGGGGTTACACTGAAGCTTTCTTT. It encodes CSARPYGGYTEAFF.

V and J are TRBV20-1 and TRBJ2-7; weak D call: TRBD2 (6 bases). Looked up from germline, CDR1 is DFQATT and CDR2 is SNEGSKA (reference sequence). The V end was cut by 5 bases, the J end by 2 bases, with 16 bases between. The CDR3 loop spans 14 amino acids. CDR3 coding DNA: TGCAGTGCTTCTCCGGGACTCCAGACCTACGAGCAGTACGTC. This translates into CSASPGLQTYEQYV.

This clonotype was detected ten times or more. This sequence joins TRBV20-1 and TRBJ2-3; D is undetermined. The CDR3 is made up of 12 amino acids. V was trimmed by 0 bases and J by 4 bases, leaving 5 bases between them. CDR1 and CDR2 (germline): DFQATT, SNEGSKA (reference sequence). This CDR3 is CSARDLSDTQYF. CDR3 coding DNA: TGCAGTGCTAGAGATCTATCAGATACGCAGTATTTT.

This clonotype was detected only a few times. J is TRBJ2-1 and V is TRBV7-3; 11 bases align to TRBD2. Germline CDR1 is SGHTA and CDR2 is FQGTGA. With V trimmed by 5 bases and J by 10 bases, 10 bases remained unmatched. This CDR3 region has 15 residues. This CDR3 is CASSLYSGGVTEQFF. CDR3 nucleotide sequence: TGTGCCAGCAGCCTTTATAGCGGGGGGGTGACCGAGCAGTTCTTC.

Details on this clonotype: One end of the junction fails to match germline, which may point to a read error. The V gene is TRBV20-1, the J gene TRBJ2-1; D could derive from TRBD1 or TRBD2 (5 bases each). Germline lookup yields CDR1 DFQATT and CDR2 SNEGSKA (reference sequence). The CDR3 totals 14 residues. The CDR3 sequence is CSARRGVSFNEQFF. Written as DNA, the CDR3 is TGCAGTGCTAGAAGAGGGGTATCCTTCAATGAGCAGTTCTTC.

V usage is TRBV15 and J usage is TRBJ2-3, with 9 bases lining up with TRBD2. CDR3 size: 14 residues. CDR1 LNHNV and CDR2 YYDKDF come from the germline V gene (reference sequence). The V and J ends lost 5 bases and 4 bases, in that order; junction bases with no gene match: 4. The CDR3 nucleotides are TGTGCCACCAGCCGCGGGGGGGCCTCAGATACGCAGTATTTT. Protein sequence: CATSRGGASDTQYF.

The chain combines TRBV5-5 with TRBJ1-1, with D possibly TRBD1 on 5 matching bases. Germline V gives CDR1 SGHKS, CDR2 YYEKEE (reference sequence). The CDR3 is made up of 16 amino acids. Trimming took off 7 bases at V and 7 bases at J, with 26 bases between the two ends. The CDR3 nucleotides read TGTGCCAGCTATGCGCCAGGGCTGCAGAGAGGAGGTGAAGCTTTCTTT. It encodes CASYAPGLQRGGEAFF.

There are many counts of this clonotype. CDR3 DNA: TGCGCCAGCAGCCTTATGCGGGGACTGGAGAATGAGCAGTTCTTC. Protein sequence: CASSLMRGLENEQFF. The rearrangement uses TRBV5-1 and TRBJ2-1; D is possibly TRBD2 (6 bases). Trimming took off 4 bases at V and 7 bases at J, with 18 bases between the two ends. The germline gives CDR1 SGHRS, CDR2 YFSETQ. The CDR3 is 15 residues long.

The CDR3 protein is CASSPPQETQYF. The CDR3 bases are TGTGCCAGCTCACCTCCTCAAGAGACCCAGTACTTC. The chain recombines TRBV18 with TRBJ2-5; D not resolved. Germline V gene sequence: CDR1 KGHSH, CDR2 LQKENI. There are 12 residues in the CDR3. Trimming removed 3 bases at V and 2 bases at J, with 4 bases between. Complete variable domain (other parts from reference TRBV18 and TRBJ2-5): NAGVMQNPRHLVRRRGQEARLRCSPMKGHSHVYWYRQLPEEGLKFMVYLQKENIIDESGMPKERFSAEFPKEGPSILRIQQVVRGDSAAYFCASSPPQETQYFGPGTRLLVL.

This clonotype was found a few times. V gene TRBV18 combines with J gene TRBJ2-3; D is ambiguous. Germline V CDR1 and CDR2: KGHSH, LQKENI. Trimming shortened V by 2 bases and J by 1 base, and 10 bases separated the two germline ends. The CDR3 extends over 15 amino acids. CDR3 residues: CASSPSHSGTDTQYF. CDR3 DNA: TGTGCCAGCTCACCATCCCATTCAGGCACAGATACGCAGTATTTT. The full variable domain, in which reference TRBV18 and TRBJ2-3 provide the parts outside the CDR3, is NAGVMQNPRHLVRRRGQEARLRCSPMKGHSHVYWYRQLPEEGLKFMVYLQKENIIDESGMPKERFSAEFPKEGPSILRIQQVVRGDSAAYFCASSPSHSGTDTQYFGPGTRLTVL.

This clonotype has at least ten counts. This chain links TRBV18 with TRBJ2-1; D may match TRBD1 or TRBD2 (5 bases each). The CDR3 sequence is 14 residues long. V gave up 1 base and J gave up 8 bases, with 12 bases separating them. From germline, CDR1 is KGHSH and CDR2 LQKENI. The CDR3 spells CASSPLGVGDEQFF. The DNA of the CDR3 is TGTGCCAGCTCACCACTGGGGGTGGGCGATGAGCAGTTCTTC.

The J gene is TRBJ2-1, the V gene TRBV29-1, with D possibly being TRBD1 (5 bases). The V end lost 3 bases, the J end lost 6 bases, and 12 bases lay between the germline ends. The germline CDR1 and CDR2 sequences are SQVTM and ANQGSEA. This CDR3 is built from 13 residues. CDR3 loop: CSVDPEQGNEQFF. The CDR3 DNA is TGCAGCGTTGACCCCGAGCAGGGCAATGAGCAGTTCTTC.

The chain carries TRBV6-6 and TRBJ1-3; no clear D gene. In germline, CDR1 is MNHNY, CDR2 SVGAGI (reference sequence). V dropped 2 bases and J dropped 2 bases, with 10 bases sitting between them. This CDR3 region has 15 residues. Here the CDR3 reads CASSYGQETGNTIYF. CDR3 DNA: TGTGCCAGCAGTTACGGTCAGGAGACTGGAAACACCATATATTTT.

This clonotype has only a few counts. The gene calls are TRBV7-2 and TRBJ2-1, with D unresolved. The CDR3 covers 14 residues. V was cut by 2 bases and J by 5 bases, with 10 bases left in between. Germline values: CDR1 SGHTA, CDR2 FQGNSA. CDR3 loop: CASSLFSQNNEQFF. CDR3 sequence (DNA): TGTGCCAGCAGCTTATTTAGCCAGAACAATGAGCAGTTCTTC.

This clonotype has just a few counts. This chain connects TRBV7-9 to TRBJ1-2, with D hard to call. This CDR3 has 15 amino acids. Per germline, CDR1 SEHNR and CDR2 FQNEAQ (reference sequence). Trimming stripped 7 bases from V and 4 bases from J, with 19 bases between. The chain's CDR3 is CASTLGPDAGYGYTF. As DNA, the CDR3 is TGTGCCAGCACTCTCGGTCCCGATGCTGGCTATGGCTACACCTTC.

CDR3 loop: CASSLTGRDETQYF. Written as DNA, the CDR3 is TGTGCCAGCTCACTAACGGGCAGGGACGAGACCCAGTACTTC. This chain connects TRBV18 to TRBJ2-5; tentatively, D is TRBD1 or TRBD2 (5 bases each). The CDR3 covers 14 residues. V was cut by 4 bases and J by 5 bases, with 14 bases left in between. Germline V gives CDR1 KGHSH, CDR2 LQKENI.

This clonotype was observed at least ten times. This chain links TRBV10-2 with TRBJ2-7; D is uncertain. The V end lost 6 bases, the J end lost 0 bases, and 6 bases lay between the germline ends. CDR3 length: 12 residues. Germline loops: CDR1 WSHSY, CDR2 SAAADI. The CDR3 protein is CASRDNSYEQYF. The CDR3 coding sequence is TGCGCCAGCAGAGACAACTCCTACGAGCAGTACTTC.